These 7 T cell receptor beta chains share one sample of origin, sequenced in a study of T cell changes during pregnancy in multiple sclerosis. The method was immunoSEQ multiplex PCR; TCRdb's version includes in-frame clones alone and lacks a portion of them. Among 85,000 to 100,000 clones listed, 80% to 95% were seen once. The sample consisted of peripheral blood, taken before pregnancy. These receptors were obtained from a female donor with multiple sclerosis, enrolled in a pregnancy study.

The rearrangement links TRBV6-5 to TRBJ1-4; the D gene is possibly TRBD1 (6 bases). Per germline, CDR1 MNHEY and CDR2 SVGAGI. This CDR3 is built from 15 residues. Trimming removed 4 bases from V and 8 bases from J, with 17 bases in between. The CDR3 sequence is CASSSRTDGREKLFF. DNA for the CDR3: TGTGCCAGCAGTTCTCGGACAGACGGGAGGGAAAAACTGTTTTTT.

This chain connects TRBV7-2 to TRBJ1-1; 11 bases are a match to TRBD1. J was trimmed by 5 bases and V by 5 bases; bases with no gene match: 4. This CDR3 spans 14 amino acids. CDR1 SGHTA and CDR2 FQGNSA come from the germline V gene. The CDR3 bases are TGTGCCAGCAGCGACGGGACAGGGGGAACTGAAGCTTTCTTT. It is translated as CASSDGTGGTEAFF.

The chain uses TRBV7-2 and TRBJ2-3, with D possibly matching TRBD1 (5 bases). The CDR3 consists of 15 residues. Trimming took off 1 base at V and 3 bases at J, with 11 bases between the two ends. Germline CDR1 and CDR2: SGHTA and FQGNSA. The CDR3 DNA reads TGTGCCAGCAGCTTAGAACCAGGGCGGACAGATACGCAGTATTTT. The encoded protein is CASSLEPGRTDTQYF.

CDR3 protein: CATSRPAGLARLNEQFF. The CDR3 region has the DNA TGTGCCACCAGCAGACCGGCGGGACTAGCCAGACTTAATGAGCAGTTCTTC. The gene calls are TRBV15 and TRBJ2-1, with 9 bases that match TRBD2. Germline loops: CDR1 LNHNV, CDR2 YYDKDF (reference sequence). V lost 2 bases, J lost 7 bases, and 12 bases stayed unmatched. This CDR3 is 17 amino acids long. The entire variable domain, with the rest obtained from reference TRBV15 and TRBJ2-1, is as follows: DAMVIQNPRYQVTQFGKPVTLSCSQTLNHNVMYWYQQKSSQAPKLLFHYYDKDFNNEADTPDNFQSRRPNTSFCFLDIRSPGLGDTAMYLCATSRPAGLARLNEQFFGPGTRLTVL.

This clone was picked up one time. The CDR3 sequence: CASSVWPSYGYTF. The CDR3 nucleotides read TGTGCCAGCAGTGTTTGGCCTTCCTATGGCTACACCTTC. V usage is TRBV2 and J usage is TRBJ1-2; D unresolved. Germline CDR1 SNHLY, CDR2 FYNNEI. V was cut by 4 bases and J by 4 bases, with 10 bases left in between. This CDR3 comprises 13 residues.

The chain's CDR3 is CASSRLAGVSYEQYF. CDR3 DNA: TGTGCCAGCAGCCGTTTAGCGGGAGTCTCCTACGAGCAGTACTTC. The gene calls are TRBV7-9 and TRBJ2-7, with 9 bases that match TRBD2. V was clipped by 5 bases and J by 0 bases; unmatched bases: 5. The CDR3 sequence is 15 residues long. Per the germline V gene, CDR1 is SEHNR and CDR2 is FQNEAQ (reference sequence).

The chain is built from TRBV19 and TRBJ2-2; D is ambiguous. CDR3 size: 13 residues. Trimming took 7 bases from V and 0 from J, leaving 6 bases between them. The V gene's germline CDR1 is LNHDA and CDR2 SQIVND (reference sequence). The CDR3 nucleotides are TGTGCCAGTACCACTCCGAACACCGGGGAGCTGTTTTTT. It codes for CASTTPNTGELFF.